Listed below are T cell receptor beta chains from one sample, sequenced in a study of cytomegalovirus exposure and HLA in healthy donors. Method: immunoSEQ multiplex PCR; TCRdb's copy keeps in-frame clones and lacks some. This table has some 140,000 clones, 60% to 80% appearing once. Sequencing used PBMCs. Every receptor here comes from a man aged 25-45 years in good health and CMV-seropositive. CDR3s include the opening cysteine and the closing phenylalanine or tryptophan. The D gene is left open where the match is weak. Part of the rows lack a size; the others show once, few, many or a class for expanded clones.

size,J,length,D,V,DNA,CDR3
-,TRBJ1-2,15,TRBD1,TRBV28,TGTGCCAGCAGTCCAGCGACAGGGACTAACTATGGCTACACCTTC,CASSPATGTNYGYTF
-,TRBJ1-5,16,-,TRBV5-1,TGCGCCAGCAGCCCAAGAGAGCTCTATAGCAATCAGCCCCAGCATTTT,CASSPRELYSNQPQHF
-,TRBJ1-4,15,TRBD1,TRBV9,TGTGCCAGCAGCCCTGGGACAGGGATCTATGAAAAACTGTTTTTT,CASSPGTGIYEKLFF
-,TRBJ1-4,15,TRBD1,TRBV7-9,TGTGCCAGCAGCTTGGGACAGGGGGCGCGCGAAAAACTGTTTTTT,CASSLGQGAREKLFF
-,TRBJ2-1,15,TRBD1,TRBV27,TGTGCCAGCAGTGTACCGGGACAGGGTTCCCATGAGCAGTTCTTC,CASSVPGQGSHEQFF
-,TRBJ2-5,17,TRBD2,TRBV2,TGTGCCAGCACCCGAGAGGGACTAGCGGGGCCACAAGAGACCCAGTACTTC,CASTREGLAGPQETQYF
-,TRBJ2-7,14,TRBD2,TRBV5-1,TGCGCCAGCAGCTTGTCAACTAGCGGCTACGAGCAGTACTTC,CASSLSTSGYEQYF
-,TRBJ1-1,15,-,TRBV28,TGTGCCAGCAGTTTTTCGGGACAACTGAACACTGAAGCTTTCTTT,CASSFSGQLNTEAFF
-,TRBJ2-7,15,TRBD2,TRBV4-1,TGCGCCAGCAGCCAAGGACTAGCGAAGACCTACGAGCAGTACTTC,CASSQGLAKTYEQYF
-,TRBJ1-2,12,TRBD1,TRBV28,TGTGCCAGCAGTCCCGACAGGGGGGGCTACACCTTC,CASSPDRGGYTF
-,TRBJ2-7,13,-,TRBV7-2,TGTGCCAGCAGCGGAGGACAGTACTACGAGCAGTACTTC,CASSGGQYYEQYF
-,TRBJ2-1,13,-,TRBV5-6,TGTGCCAGCAGCTTGTGGGGGGGCGATGAGCAGTTCTTC,CASSLWGGDEQFF
-,TRBJ2-1,16,-,TRBV6-4,TGTGCCAGCAGTGACGAATGGAGGTACTCCTACAATGAGCAGTTCTTC,CASSDEWRYSYNEQFF
few,TRBJ2-7,16,-,TRBV4-2,TGTGCCAGCAGCCAAGAAGCGTTCACCGACTCCTACGAGCAGTACTTC,CASSQEAFTDSYEQYF
-,TRBJ2-1,14,TRBD2,TRBV30,TGTGCCTGGAGCGATGGACTAGCCGTAAATGAGCAGTTCTTC,CAWSDGLAVNEQFF
-,TRBJ2-3,14,TRBD2,TRBV29-1,TGCAGCTTCATAGCGGGATCCGACACAGATACGCAGTATTTT,CSFIAGSDTDTQYF
-,TRBJ1-5,19,-,TRBV28,TGTGCCAGCAGTTTATTTATTCGGGGGGGTAGACTAGTCAATCAGCCCCAGCATTTT,CASSLFIRGGRLVNQPQHF
-,TRBJ2-5,13,-,TRBV2,TGTGCCAGCAAGGGAGCGGGCCAAGAGACCCAGTACTTC,CASKGAGQETQYF
-,TRBJ1-5,16,TRBD1,TRBV2,TGTGCCAGCAGCAGAGACAGGGGAAATAGCAATCAGCCCCAGCATTTT,CASSRDRGNSNQPQHF
-,TRBJ1-5,14,-,TRBV4-2,TGTGCCAGCCGAGTCCCTAATAGCAATCAGCCCCAGCATTTT,CASRVPNSNQPQHF
-,TRBJ2-1,18,TRBD2,TRBV5-4,TGTGCCAGCAGCTTGGCCACTAGCGGGAGGATCTCCTACAATGAGCAGTTCTTC,CASSLATSGRISYNEQFF
once,TRBJ2-5,14,TRBD1,TRBV5-4,TGTGCCAGCAGCCTAACAGGGGGCAAGGAGACCCAGTACTTC,CASSLTGGKETQYF
-,TRBJ2-6,15,TRBD1,TRBV5-4,TGTGCCAGCAGCCCTCCTGGACAGGGCACCAACGTCCTGACTTTC,CASSPPGQGTNVLTF
-,TRBJ2-7,15,TRBD1,TRBV6-1,TGTGCCAGCAGTGAAGGGGACAGGGAAACCTACGAGCAGTACTTC,CASSEGDRETYEQYF
-,TRBJ1-1,14,TRBD1,TRBV7-9,TGTGCCAGCAGACCCAGGACAGGGGACACTGAAGCTTTCTTT,CASRPRTGDTEAFF
-,TRBJ2-7,14,-,TRBV5-1,TGCGCCAGCAGCCCGGACGGGGGGCGAACCGAGCAGTACTTC,CASSPDGGRTEQYF
once,TRBJ1-4,16,TRBD1,TRBV6-5,TGTGCCAGCAGTTCGGGACAGGGGGCAACTAATGAAAAACTGTTTTTT,CASSSGQGATNEKLFF
once,TRBJ2-1,13,-,TRBV5-1,TGCGCCAGCAGCTTGGCTGGAGTTTCTGAGCAGTTCTTC,CASSLAGVSEQFF
-,TRBJ2-6,13,-,TRBV10-3,TGTGCCGCCAGGGAGGCTGGGGCCAACGTCCTGACTTTC,CAAREAGANVLTF
-,TRBJ1-5,14,TRBD1,TRBV6-5,TGTGCCAGCAGTCAAGACAGGGGTTATCAGCCCCAGCATTTT,CASSQDRGYQPQHF
-,TRBJ2-5,15,-,TRBV9,TGTGCCAGCAGCGTAGATCTGAATAGCGTGGAGACCCAGTACTTC,CASSVDLNSVETQYF
few,TRBJ2-7,14,-,TRBV5-8,TGTGCCAGCAGCTTCTTCGACAGACCCTACGAGCAGTACTTC,CASSFFDRPYEQYF
-,TRBJ2-6,17,-,TRBV5-1,TGCGCCAGCAGCTTCGCGGGGAGTAACTCTGGGGCCAACGTCCTGACTTTC,CASSFAGSNSGANVLTF
-,TRBJ2-7,13,-,TRBV6-1,TGTGCCAGCGGTGGAAGGCCCGGGAGCGAGCAGTACTTC,CASGGRPGSEQYF
-,TRBJ2-5,12,-,TRBV29-1,TGCAGCGTTGATCAACAGCAAGAGACCCAGTACTTC,CSVDQQQETQYF
once,TRBJ2-3,15,TRBD1,TRBV7-3,TGTGCCAGCAGCTTAACGTGGGACAGGGCAGATACGCAGTATTTT,CASSLTWDRADTQYF
-,TRBJ1-2,14,-,TRBV28,TGTGCCAGCAGTTTAGAGTCCCCTTCGGGAGGCTACACCTTC,CASSLESPSGGYTF
-,TRBJ2-5,15,-,TRBV18,TGTGCCAGCTCACCACCGTCAGCGTACCAAGAGACCCAGTACTTC,CASSPPSAYQETQYF